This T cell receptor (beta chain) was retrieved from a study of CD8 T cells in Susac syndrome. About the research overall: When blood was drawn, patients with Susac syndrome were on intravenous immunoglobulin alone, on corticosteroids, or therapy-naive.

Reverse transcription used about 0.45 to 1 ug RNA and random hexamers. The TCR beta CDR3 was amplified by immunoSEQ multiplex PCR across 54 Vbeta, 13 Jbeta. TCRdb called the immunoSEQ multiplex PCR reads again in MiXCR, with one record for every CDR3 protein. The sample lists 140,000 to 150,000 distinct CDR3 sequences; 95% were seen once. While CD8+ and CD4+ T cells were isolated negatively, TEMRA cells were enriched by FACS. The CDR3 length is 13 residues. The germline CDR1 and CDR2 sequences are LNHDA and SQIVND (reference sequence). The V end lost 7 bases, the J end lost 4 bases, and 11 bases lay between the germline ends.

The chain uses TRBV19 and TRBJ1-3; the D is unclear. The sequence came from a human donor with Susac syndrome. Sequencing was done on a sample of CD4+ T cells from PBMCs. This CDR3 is CASIEGPGNTIYF. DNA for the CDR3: TGTGCCAGTATAGAGGGTCCAGGAAACACCATATATTTT.